Below are 19 T cell receptor beta chains sequenced from a single sample in a study of cytomegalovirus exposure and HLA in healthy donors. Amplification used 60 Vbeta primers and 13 Jbeta primers. Sequencing was performed with immunoSEQ multiplex PCR; in TCRdb, only in-frame clones are kept and a portion is missing. The sample yields under 200,000 clones, more than 75% seen once. Sequencing used PBMCs. Receptors were obtained from a woman in her forties or fifties in good health and CMV-seropositive.

The J gene is TRBJ1-2, the V gene TRBV2; TRBD1 might be the D (6 bases). The CDR3 runs 14 residues. V gave up 7 bases and J gave up 8 bases, with 20 bases separating them. CDR1 SNHLY and CDR2 FYNNEI come from the germline V gene. CDR3 amino acids: CASTRTGTYSGYTF. CDR3 coding DNA: TGTGCCAGCACCCGAACAGGGACCTATTCAGGCTACACCTTC.

This chain links TRBV15 with TRBJ2-1; a weak D match, TRBD1 (6 bases). Germline V CDR1 and CDR2: LNHNV, YYDKDF (reference sequence). The V end lost 0 bases, the J end lost 0 bases, and 6 bases lay between the germline ends. The CDR3 has 15 amino acids. The CDR3 nucleotides are TGTGCCACCAGCAGAGACAGGGGCTCCTACAATGAGCAGTTCTTC. Translated: CATSRDRGSYNEQFF.

The V call is TRBV12-5, the J call TRBJ2-2; D might be TRBD2 (6 bases). Germline assignment: CDR1 LGHNT and CDR2 FRNRAP. The CDR3 covers 15 residues. Trimming shortened V by 1 base and J by 7 bases, and 13 bases separated the two germline ends. The CDR3 sequence: CASGLEGGVLGELFF. The CDR3 coding sequence is TGTGCTAGTGGTTTGGAAGGCGGGGTACTCGGGGAGCTGTTTTTT.

V gene TRBV5-4 combines with J gene TRBJ2-5; 8 bases fit TRBD2. Trimming took 1 base from V and 5 from J; bases not matched to a gene: 1. Looked up from germline, CDR1 is SGHNT and CDR2 is YYREEE (reference sequence). The CDR3 length is 13 residues. The CDR3 is CASSLSGGETQYF. The CDR3 DNA sequence: TGTGCCAGCAGCTTGAGCGGGGGTGAGACCCAGTACTTC.

This chain joins TRBV5-1 and TRBJ1-1; tentatively, D is TRBD1 (5 bases). The CDR3 is 14 amino acids. Trimming removed 3 bases at V and 2 bases at J, with 11 bases between. The V gene's germline CDR1 is SGHRS and CDR2 YFSETQ. CDR3 sequence: CASSSGDFNTEAFF. The CDR3, as DNA: TGCGCCAGCAGCTCGGGGGATTTCAACACTGAAGCTTTCTTT.

The V call is TRBV7-2, the J call TRBJ2-5; 8 bases map to TRBD1. Germline loops: CDR1 SGHTA, CDR2 FQGNSA. There are 15 residues in the CDR3. V shed 5 bases, J shed 5 bases, and the junction held 10 bases outside the gene matches. The CDR3 here is CASSPMGRGQETQYF. The CDR3 nucleotides are TGTGCCAGCAGCCCTATGGGCAGGGGGCAGGAGACCCAGTACTTC.

This clone is a singleton in its sample. The chain carries TRBV7-9 and TRBJ2-5, with 12 bases aligning to TRBD1. Germline CDR1 reads SEHNR; CDR2 reads FQNEAQ (reference sequence). The CDR3 has 16 amino acids. The V and J ends lost 4 bases and 2 bases, in that order; junction bases with no gene match: 5. The DNA of the CDR3 is TGTGCCAGCAGCTCTGGGACAGGGGGCACGCAAGAGACCCAGTACTTC. Amino acids: CASSSGTGGTQETQYF.

This chain connects TRBV5-6 to TRBJ2-1; D not certain. The CDR3 consists of 15 residues. The V and J ends lost 4 bases and 0 bases respectively, with 11 bases between them. Germline lookup yields CDR1 SGHDT and CDR2 YYEEEE. The CDR3 nucleotides are TGTGCCAGCAGCCCCCATCCGAGCTCCTACAATGAGCAGTTCTTC. As protein: CASSPHPSSYNEQFF. The whole variable domain, filled in from reference TRBV5-6 and TRBJ2-1, reads DAGVTQSPTHLIKTRGQQVTLRCSPKSGHDTVSWYQQALGQGPQFIFQYYEEEERQRGNFPDRFSGHQFPNYSSELNVNALLLGDSALYLCASSPHPSSYNEQFFGPGTRLTVL.

The chain uses TRBV7-2 and TRBJ2-5; D is uncertain. CDR1 is SGHTA, CDR2 FQGNSA, per germline. The V gene lost 5 bases and the J gene lost 3 bases, with 7 bases spanning the gap. The length of the CDR3 is 12 residues. This CDR3 is CASSNSKETQYF. The DNA of the CDR3 is TGTGCCAGCAGCAATTCAAAAGAGACCCAGTACTTC.

About this clone: Sequence at one end of the junction differs from germline and may be a read error. The rearrangement uses TRBV5-1 and TRBJ1-1; 7 nucleotides align to TRBD1. Germline V gene sequence: CDR1 SGHRS, CDR2 YFSETQ. CDR3 length: 13 amino acids. CDR3 nucleotides: TGTGCCAGCAGCTATGACAGGGAGTATGAAGCTTTCTTT. Amino acids: CASSYDREYEAFF.

This rearrangement joins TRBV9 to TRBJ1-5; D not resolved. The V gene's germline CDR1 is SGDLS and CDR2 YYNGEE. The CDR3 length is 13 residues. V gave up 3 bases and J gave up 4 bases, with 8 bases separating them. CDR3 nucleotide sequence: TGTGCCAGCAGCGATGGGGAGAATCAGCCCCAGCATTTT. It specifies CASSDGENQPQHF.

The chain is built from TRBV4-2 and TRBJ2-3, with 8 nucleotides matching TRBD2. This CDR3 is built from 16 residues. Germline loops: CDR1 LGHNA, CDR2 YNFKEQ. The ends lost 0 bases at V and 3 bases at J; junction bases unmatched: 5. CDR3: CASSQDPGGRTDTQYF. CDR3 DNA sequence: TGTGCCAGCAGCCAAGATCCGGGGGGGCGGACAGATACGCAGTATTTT.

The chain joins TRBV5-6 to TRBJ2-5; D is undetermined. CDR3 length equals 14 residues. V was clipped by 0 bases and J by 4 bases, with 10 bases between them. CDR1 is SGHDT, CDR2 YYEEEE, per germline. CDR3 nucleotide sequence: TGTGCCAGCAGCTTGGGGCCCCGAGGAGAGACCCAGTACTTC. Translated: CASSLGPRGETQYF.

This sequence joins TRBV18 and TRBJ1-6; TRBD1 is a possible D gene (6 bases). The CDR3 contains 15 residues. V was cut by 3 bases and J by 7 bases, with 13 bases left in between. Looked up from germline, CDR1 is KGHSH and CDR2 is LQKENI. CDR3 sequence reads: CASSPGASSNSPLHF. The CDR3 DNA reads TGTGCCAGCTCACCGGGGGCGTCCAGCAATTCACCCCTCCACTTT.

This chain joins TRBV5-6 and TRBJ2-5; 9 bases match TRBD2. V was clipped by 2 bases and J by 5 bases; unmatched bases: 4. The CDR3 totals 14 residues. From germline, CDR1 is SGHDT and CDR2 YYEEEE. CDR3 in amino acids: CASSFSAGGETQYF. The CDR3 region has the DNA TGTGCCAGCAGCTTCAGCGCGGGGGGGGAGACCCAGTACTTC.

This chain links TRBV7-2 with TRBJ1-3; TRBD1 matches 9 bases. Germline lookup yields CDR1 SGHTA and CDR2 FQGNSA. Germline trimming cut 6 bases from V and 3 bases from J; bases unmatched to any gene: 3. The CDR3 is 14 residues long. The CDR3: CASSTGGVGNTIYF. Here the CDR3 DNA reads TGTGCCAGCAGTACAGGGGGCGTTGGAAACACCATATATTTT.

The J gene is TRBJ1-4, the V gene TRBV7-8; 7 bases fit TRBD1. Trimming at V came to 1 base and at J to 7 bases, leaving 6 bases not matched to a gene. The CDR3 runs 15 residues. Germline CDR1 and CDR2: SGHVS and FQNEAQ. DNA for the CDR3: TGTGCCAGCAGCTTAGAGTGGGACAGAGCTGAAAAACTGTTTTTT. Translating it yields CASSLEWDRAEKLFF.

V and J are TRBV7-9 and TRBJ2-5; D is possibly TRBD1 (5 bases). The CDR3 is 17 residues long. Trimming cost V 1 base and J 4 bases, with 19 bases left between them. The germline V gene encodes CDR1 SEHNR and CDR2 FQNEAQ (reference sequence). CDR3 sequence reads: CASSLEGRERYLETQYF. In DNA, the CDR3 is TGTGCCAGCAGCTTAGAAGGCAGGGAAAGATACCTAGAGACCCAGTACTTC.

This chain joins TRBV6-5 and TRBJ1-6; D is possibly TRBD1 (5 bases). With 7 bases removed from V and 5 bases from J, the gap between germline ends came to 12 bases. CDR1 and CDR2 (germline): MNHEY, SVGAGI. The CDR3 contains 14 residues. CDR3 nucleotides: TGTGCCAGCAAAAGGGTGGGGCATAATTCACCCCTCCACTTT. Translated: CASKRVGHNSPLHF.